This is a list of T cell receptor beta chains from one sample in a study of T cell responses to AZD1222 COVID-19 vaccine. Measured with immunoSEQ multiplex PCR; TCRdb has only the in-frame clones, and not every one. The data contain roughly 100,000 clones, more than 75% of them singletons. The specimen comprised peripheral blood, sampled on day 0 of AZD1222 vaccination. The receptors come from an adult in good health. Both conserved end residues are part of each CDR3. Fields, in order: D gene, clone size, V gene, J gene, CDR3 protein, CDR3 DNA. A D gene is named only where the DNA matches it firmly. Size is omitted from some rows. Given values are once, few, many or a class for expanded clones.

d_call: -
clone_size: few
v_call: TRBV7-9
j_call: TRBJ2-3
cdr3_aa: CASSWGLGADTQYF
cdr3_nt: TGTGCCAGCAGCTGGGGACTGGGTGCAGATACGCAGTATTTT

d_call: TRBD2
clone_size: -
v_call: TRBV7-9
j_call: TRBJ2-3
cdr3_aa: CASSLSSGSEDTQYF
cdr3_nt: TGTGCCAGCAGCTTGTCTAGCGGGAGTGAAGATACGCAGTATTTT

d_call: -
clone_size: -
v_call: TRBV28
j_call: TRBJ2-2
cdr3_aa: CASSFMGNTGELFF
cdr3_nt: TGTGCCAGCAGTTTTATGGGTAACACCGGGGAGCTGTTTTTT

d_call: -
clone_size: once
v_call: TRBV25-1
j_call: TRBJ2-2
cdr3_aa: CASSDLSSVTGELFF
cdr3_nt: TGTGCCAGCAGTGACCTTTCGTCCGTCACCGGGGAGCTGTTTTTT

d_call: TRBD1
clone_size: -
v_call: TRBV28
j_call: TRBJ1-1
cdr3_aa: CASRRTGVTYTEAFF
cdr3_nt: TGTGCCAGCAGACGGACAGGGGTTACGTACACTGAAGCTTTCTTT

d_call: TRBD2
clone_size: -
v_call: TRBV3-1/TRBV3-2
j_call: TRBJ2-3
cdr3_aa: CASSQDRPGGPRDTQYF
cdr3_nt: TGTGCCAGCAGCCAAGATCGTCCGGGAGGGCCGAGAGATACGCAGTATTTT

d_call: -
clone_size: -
v_call: TRBV10-1
j_call: TRBJ2-1
cdr3_aa: CASSEYGQYNEQFF
cdr3_nt: TGCGCCAGCAGTGAGTACGGACAGTACAATGAGCAGTTCTTC

d_call: TRBD1
clone_size: -
v_call: TRBV5-1
j_call: TRBJ1-6
cdr3_aa: CASSRAGQRPASPLHF
cdr3_nt: TGCGCCAGCAGCAGAGCGGGACAGCGGCCCGCGTCACCCCTCCACTTT

d_call: TRBD1
clone_size: -
v_call: TRBV4-2
j_call: TRBJ2-2
cdr3_aa: CASSQGFQGAGELFF
cdr3_nt: TGTGCCAGCAGCCAAGGGTTTCAGGGGGCCGGGGAGCTGTTTTTT

d_call: -
clone_size: -
v_call: TRBV29-1
j_call: TRBJ2-1
cdr3_aa: CSVAVRTSDNEQFF
cdr3_nt: TGCAGCGTTGCGGTGCGGACCTCCGACAATGAGCAGTTCTTC

d_call: TRBD1
clone_size: -
v_call: TRBV5-6
j_call: TRBJ2-7
cdr3_aa: CASSGTGGYEQYF
cdr3_nt: TGTGCCAGCAGCGGGACAGGGGGCTACGAGCAGTACTTC

d_call: TRBD2
clone_size: -
v_call: TRBV28
j_call: TRBJ2-7
cdr3_aa: CASSLFLSSGSEQYF
cdr3_nt: TGTGCCAGCAGTTTATTCTTGTCTAGCGGGAGTGAGCAGTACTTC

d_call: -
clone_size: -
v_call: TRBV7-9
j_call: TRBJ2-1
cdr3_aa: CASSLVGDYNEQFF
cdr3_nt: TGTGCCAGCAGCTTAGTGGGGGATTACAATGAGCAGTTCTTC

d_call: -
clone_size: -
v_call: TRBV18
j_call: TRBJ1-4
cdr3_aa: CASSPPVGAFEKLFF
cdr3_nt: TGTGCCAGCTCACCACCGGTTGGGGCGTTTGAAAAACTGTTTTTT

d_call: TRBD1
clone_size: -
v_call: TRBV5-8
j_call: TRBJ1-2
cdr3_aa: CASSPTGTVTNYGYTF
cdr3_nt: TGTGCCAGCAGCCCAACCGGGACAGTGACGAACTATGGCTACACCTTC

d_call: -
clone_size: -
v_call: TRBV15
j_call: TRBJ1-2
cdr3_aa: CATSRDLSPFGYTF
cdr3_nt: TGTGCCACCAGCAGAGATCTGAGTCCATTTGGCTACACCTTC

d_call: TRBD1
clone_size: -
v_call: TRBV11-2
j_call: TRBJ2-4
cdr3_aa: CASSSGQGAYIQYF
cdr3_nt: TGTGCCAGCAGCTCGGGACAGGGGGCTTACATTCAGTACTTC

d_call: -
clone_size: once
v_call: TRBV4-2
j_call: TRBJ1-1
cdr3_aa: CASSIQGGAEAFF
cdr3_nt: TGTGCCAGCAGCATTCAGGGAGGGGCTGAAGCTTTCTTT

d_call: -
clone_size: few
v_call: TRBV5-1
j_call: TRBJ2-1
cdr3_aa: CASSLELAASYNEQFF
cdr3_nt: TGCGCCAGCAGTCTGGAACTAGCCGCCTCCTACAATGAGCAGTTCTTC

d_call: TRBD2
clone_size: -
v_call: TRBV6-2/TRBV6-3
j_call: TRBJ2-7
cdr3_aa: CASSQAGSGSLYYEQYF
cdr3_nt: TGTGCCAGCAGCCAAGCGGGTAGCGGGAGCTTGTACTACGAGCAGTACTTC

d_call: -
clone_size: -
v_call: TRBV12-3/TRBV12-4
j_call: TRBJ1-2
cdr3_aa: CASSLGQTYGYTF
cdr3_nt: TGTGCCAGCAGTTTGGGTCAGACCTATGGCTACACCTTC

d_call: -
clone_size: -
v_call: TRBV28
j_call: TRBJ2-3
cdr3_aa: CASSYGGTATDTQYF
cdr3_nt: TGTGCCAGCAGTTATGGCGGGACGGCCACAGATACGCAGTATTTT

d_call: -
clone_size: -
v_call: TRBV5-6
j_call: TRBJ1-6
cdr3_aa: CASSFGTDYNSPLHF
cdr3_nt: TGTGCCAGCAGCTTTGGGACGGACTATAATTCACCCCTCCACTTT

d_call: TRBD2
clone_size: -
v_call: TRBV5-1
j_call: TRBJ2-7
cdr3_aa: CASSRLAGGDGEQYF
cdr3_nt: TGCGCCAGCAGCCGACTAGCGGGGGGAGATGGCGAGCAGTACTTC

d_call: -
clone_size: -
v_call: TRBV30
j_call: TRBJ1-2
cdr3_aa: CAWSVAGLGNYGYTF
cdr3_nt: TGTGCCTGGAGTGTCGCAGGGTTGGGGAACTATGGCTACACCTTC

d_call: TRBD2
clone_size: once
v_call: TRBV30
j_call: TRBJ2-5
cdr3_aa: CAWSRGLAGQETQYF
cdr3_nt: TGTGCCTGGAGTAGGGGACTAGCGGGCCAAGAGACCCAGTACTTC

d_call: TRBD1
clone_size: -
v_call: TRBV19
j_call: TRBJ2-1
cdr3_aa: CASSMTRGNEQFF
cdr3_nt: TGTGCCAGTAGTATGACCAGGGGGAATGAGCAGTTCTTC

d_call: -
clone_size: few
v_call: TRBV2
j_call: TRBJ2-6
cdr3_aa: CASSEARGTNVLTF
cdr3_nt: TGTGCCAGCAGTGAAGCGCGGGGAACCAACGTCCTGACTTTC

d_call: -
clone_size: -
v_call: TRBV11-2
j_call: TRBJ2-7
cdr3_aa: CASSFATYEQYF
cdr3_nt: TGTGCCAGCAGCTTTGCCACCTACGAGCAGTACTTC

d_call: TRBD1
clone_size: -
v_call: TRBV30
j_call: TRBJ1-2
cdr3_aa: CAWSVRVQGGGYTF
cdr3_nt: TGTGCCTGGAGTGTACGAGTGCAGGGGGGTGGCTACACCTTC

d_call: -
clone_size: -
v_call: TRBV25-1
j_call: TRBJ2-7
cdr3_aa: CASSLPGSSYEQYF
cdr3_nt: TGTGCCAGCAGCCTCCCAGGGAGCTCCTACGAGCAGTACTTC

d_call: -
clone_size: -
v_call: TRBV10-1
j_call: TRBJ1-2
cdr3_aa: CASNDSSVLGYTF
cdr3_nt: TGCGCCAGCAATGATTCGTCAGTTCTTGGCTACACCTTC

d_call: TRBD2
clone_size: -
v_call: TRBV5-1
j_call: TRBJ2-2
cdr3_aa: CASSLGVTSGRNTGELFF
cdr3_nt: TGCGCCAGCAGCCTGGGGGTGACTAGCGGGAGGAACACCGGGGAGCTGTTTTTT

d_call: -
clone_size: -
v_call: TRBV10-2
j_call: TRBJ2-1
cdr3_aa: CASRDIAYNEQFF
cdr3_nt: TGCGCCAGCAGGGACATAGCCTACAATGAGCAGTTCTTC

d_call: -
clone_size: -
v_call: TRBV6-5
j_call: TRBJ1-1
cdr3_aa: CASSKDSLTEAFF
cdr3_nt: TGTGCCAGCAGTAAGGACAGTCTCACTGAAGCTTTCTTT

d_call: TRBD2
clone_size: -
v_call: TRBV27
j_call: TRBJ2-7
cdr3_aa: CASSLLPGTSGYEQYF
cdr3_nt: TGTGCCAGCAGTCTACTACCTGGGACTAGCGGCTACGAGCAGTACTTC

d_call: -
clone_size: -
v_call: TRBV30
j_call: TRBJ1-4
cdr3_aa: CAWSRGEKLFF
cdr3_nt: TGTGCCTGGAGTAGGGGGGAAAAACTGTTTTTT

d_call: TRBD1
clone_size: -
v_call: TRBV18
j_call: TRBJ2-3
cdr3_aa: CASSPGTGGDGTQYF
cdr3_nt: TGTGCCAGCTCACCAGGGACAGGGGGCGATGGTACGCAGTATTTT

d_call: TRBD1
clone_size: -
v_call: TRBV30
j_call: TRBJ1-3
cdr3_aa: CAWSDIGQGARVGNTIYF
cdr3_nt: TGTGCCTGGAGTGATATTGGACAGGGGGCGCGGGTTGGAAACACCATATATTTT

d_call: -
clone_size: -
v_call: TRBV7-9
j_call: TRBJ2-3
cdr3_aa: CASSAGQLTDTQYF
cdr3_nt: TGTGCCAGCAGCGCCGGACAGCTCACAGATACGCAGTATTTT

d_call: -
clone_size: once
v_call: TRBV27
j_call: TRBJ2-7
cdr3_aa: CASCLSEISYELYF
cdr3_nt: TGTGCCAGCTGTTTAAGTGAGATCTCCTACGAGCTGTACTTC

d_call: TRBD1
clone_size: -
v_call: TRBV10-3
j_call: TRBJ1-5
cdr3_aa: CAISESGQPHRPQHF
cdr3_nt: TGTGCCATCAGTGAGTCGGGACAGCCGCATCGGCCCCAGCATTTT

d_call: -
clone_size: -
v_call: TRBV25-1
j_call: TRBJ1-2
cdr3_aa: CASSWGNYGYTF
cdr3_nt: TGTGCCAGCAGTTGGGGGAACTATGGCTACACCTTC

d_call: -
clone_size: few
v_call: TRBV7-2
j_call: TRBJ1-5
cdr3_aa: CASRKRGTNQPQHF
cdr3_nt: TGTGCCAGCAGAAAGAGAGGCACCAATCAGCCCCAGCATTTT

d_call: -
clone_size: -
v_call: TRBV5-3
j_call: TRBJ2-2
cdr3_aa: CARSRARELFF
cdr3_nt: TGTGCCAGAAGCCGGGCTAGGGAGCTGTTTTTT

d_call: -
clone_size: -
v_call: TRBV6-4
j_call: TRBJ2-1
cdr3_aa: CASSDTSYNEQFF
cdr3_nt: TGTGCCAGCAGTGACACCTCCTACAATGAGCAGTTCTTC

d_call: TRBD1
clone_size: -
v_call: TRBV6-5
j_call: TRBJ1-1
cdr3_aa: CASSWTGGYNTEAFF
cdr3_nt: TGTGCCAGCAGTTGGACAGGGGGCTATAACACTGAAGCTTTCTTT

d_call: TRBD1
clone_size: -
v_call: TRBV27
j_call: TRBJ1-1
cdr3_aa: CASSLSRSTGGWNTEAFF
cdr3_nt: TGTGCCAGCAGTTTATCGAGGTCTACAGGGGGCTGGAACACTGAAGCTTTCTTT

d_call: -
clone_size: -
v_call: TRBV5-1
j_call: TRBJ1-4
cdr3_aa: CASSKDLAEKLFF
cdr3_nt: TGCGCCAGCAGCAAGGACCTGGCTGAAAAACTGTTTTTT

d_call: -
clone_size: -
v_call: TRBV28
j_call: TRBJ2-7
cdr3_aa: CASSTQTASYEQYF
cdr3_nt: TGTGCCAGCAGTACCCAGACAGCATCCTACGAGCAGTACTTC

d_call: -
clone_size: -
v_call: TRBV13
j_call: TRBJ1-6
cdr3_aa: CASSRTDYNSPLHF
cdr3_nt: TGTGCCAGCAGCCGAACGGACTATAATTCACCCCTCCACTTT

d_call: TRBD1
clone_size: -
v_call: TRBV27
j_call: TRBJ1-4
cdr3_aa: CATRYGTATNEKLFF
cdr3_nt: TGTGCCACCCGATACGGGACAGCAACTAATGAAAAACTGTTTTTT